A single sample is the source of the 30 T cell receptor beta chains below, sequenced in a study of shared clonotypes between healthy human individuals. This table comes from immunoSEQ multiplex PCR, and its TCRdb copy is limited to in-frame clones, with some not included. The sample yields about a million clones, 70% to 80% seen once. The source material was memory CD4+ T cells sorted from blood. The subset denotes: CD45RA-negative fraction. All receptors come from a man aged 18 to 30 in good health.

V and J are TRBV7-8 and TRBJ2-1; TRBD2 matches 15 bases. This CDR3 comprises 17 residues. Unmatched junction bases numbered 3, after V lost 2 bases and J lost 4 bases. Germline assignment: CDR1 SGHVS and CDR2 FQNEAQ. The CDR3 reads CASSLPGLAGGYNEQFF. CDR3 in DNA: TGTGCCAGCAGCTTACCAGGACTAGCGGGGGGGTACAATGAGCAGTTCTTC. Together with reference TRBV7-8 and TRBJ2-1, the CDR3 gives the full variable domain: GAGVSQSPRYKVAKRGQDVALRCDPISGHVSLFWYQQALGQGPEFLTYFQNEAQLDKSGLPSDRFFAERPEGSVSTLKIQRTQQEDSAVYLCASSLPGLAGGYNEQFFGPGTRLTVL.

This rearrangement joins TRBV5-5 to TRBJ2-2; no reliable D call. CDR3 length equals 16 residues. Trimming pared 4 bases from V and 3 bases from J, leaving 16 bases between. Germline CDR1 and CDR2: SGHKS and YYEKEE (reference sequence). The CDR3 DNA reads as TGTGCCAGCAGCCCCAGTTGGTATTCGGACACCGGGGAGCTGTTTTTT. Its protein is CASSPSWYSDTGELFF.

The chain links TRBV7-3 to TRBJ1-1, with TRBD1 matching 8 bases. V lost 2 bases and J lost 5; bases outside the gene matches: 4. The CDR3 contains 14 residues. The germline V gene encodes CDR1 SGHTA and CDR2 FQGTGA. The CDR3 is CASSLAGGGTEAFF. CDR3 nucleotides: TGTGCCAGCAGCTTAGCAGGGGGCGGTACTGAAGCTTTCTTT.

This clone was seen only once. Other DNA sequences in the same sample also yield this CDR3. This chain joins TRBV5-6 and TRBJ2-5; tentatively, D is TRBD2 (5 bases). V was trimmed by 0 bases and J by 5 bases, leaving 8 bases between them. Germline CDR1 SGHDT, CDR2 YYEEEE. This CDR3 contains 13 residues. CDR3 nucleotide sequence: TGTGCCAGCAGCTTGGGGCGGAGGGAGACCCAGTACTTC. Protein product: CASSLGRRETQYF.

The chain links TRBV27 to TRBJ1-5, with D possibly being TRBD1 (5 bases). CDR1 MNHEY and CDR2 SMNVEV come from the germline V gene (reference sequence). Trimming stripped 4 bases from V and 4 bases from J, with 11 bases between. This CDR3 contains 14 residues. CDR3 DNA: TGTGCCAGCAGTTATGGGGGTATGAATCAGCCCCAGCATTTT. Its protein product is CASSYGGMNQPQHF.

On this clone: The same CDR3 is also encoded by other DNA sequences in this sample. J is TRBJ2-5 and V is TRBV30; no clear D gene. This CDR3 spans 13 amino acids. The V end was cut by 0 bases, the J end by 5 bases, with 10 bases between. From germline, CDR1 is GTSNPN and CDR2 SVGIG (reference sequence). The CDR3 is CAWSVFPGETQYF. In DNA, the CDR3 is TGTGCCTGGAGTGTATTCCCCGGGGAGACCCAGTACTTC.

The V call is TRBV2, the J call TRBJ2-4; D possibly corresponds to TRBD2 (6 bases). Germline loops: CDR1 SNHLY, CDR2 FYNNEI. CDR3 length equals 16 residues. With 7 bases removed from V and 6 bases from J, the gap between germline ends came to 22 bases. In DNA, the CDR3 is TGTGCCAGCACTAGGGACTCGGGCCGTTCGGGAAACATTCAGTACTTC. Protein sequence: CASTRDSGRSGNIQYF.

This clone appeared a few times. This sequence joins TRBV7-2 and TRBJ2-1; D ambiguous. From germline, CDR1 is SGHTA and CDR2 FQGNSA. CDR3 length: 16 residues. Trimming took 5 bases from V and 1 from J, leaving 15 bases between them. The CDR3 DNA follows: TGTGCCAGCAGCCCGGATGTGGTATTGTCCTACAATGAGCAGTTCTTC. As protein: CASSPDVVLSYNEQFF. The variable domain in full, with the rest retrieved from reference TRBV7-2 and TRBJ2-1, is GAGVSQSPSNKVTEKGKDVELRCDPISGHTALYWYRQSLGQGLEFLIYFQGNSAPDKSGLPSDRFSAERTGGSVSTLTIQRTQQEDSAVYLCASSPDVVLSYNEQFFGPGTRLTVL.

This clone is a singleton in its sample. The chain has TRBV9 and TRBJ2-2; TRBD2 matches at 10 bases. The junction had 8 bases not matched to a gene; V was cut back by 9 bases and J by 3 bases. Germline V gene lookup returns CDR1 SGDLS and CDR2 YYNGEE. CDR3 length: 15 residues. This chain's CDR3 is CATGLALDDTGELFF. The CDR3 coding sequence is TGTGCCACGGGACTAGCGCTAGACGACACCGGGGAGCTGTTTTTT.

This chain links TRBV18 with TRBJ2-3; no clear D. CDR3 length equals 13 residues. The germline V gene has CDR1 KGHSH and CDR2 LQKENI. Between the trimmed V and J ends, which lost 3 bases and 6 bases, there was a span of 10 bases. CDR3 region: CASSPYISDTQYF. In nucleotides, the CDR3 is TGTGCCAGCTCACCGTACATTTCCGATACGCAGTATTTT.

This chain joins TRBV18 and TRBJ1-2; D is unresolved. The CDR3 is 13 amino acids. CDR1 is KGHSH, CDR2 LQKENI, per germline. V lost 5 bases and J lost 5, with 12 bases in between. CDR3 sequence (DNA): TGTGCCAGCTCAGAGACCGTCCTTTATGGCTACACCTTC. This translates into CASSETVLYGYTF.

V and J are TRBV14 and TRBJ1-6; TRBD1 might be the D (5 bases). The CDR3 covers 13 residues. The V gene lost 3 bases and the J gene lost 8 bases, with 8 bases spanning the gap. Germline CDR1 reads SGHDN; CDR2 reads FVKESK. CDR3 DNA: TGTGCCAGCAGCCAGGAAGGGGATTCACCCCTCCACTTT. Its protein product is CASSQEGDSPLHF.

V is TRBV30 and J is TRBJ2-7; D call uncertain. Germline CDR1 reads GTSNPN; CDR2 reads SVGIG (reference sequence). This CDR3 is 12 amino acids long. The V end lost 0 bases, the J end lost 6 bases, and 9 bases lay between the germline ends. The CDR3 spells CAWSVQGREQYF. CDR3 bases: TGTGCCTGGAGTGTACAAGGGCGCGAGCAGTACTTC.

The V gene is TRBV7-6, the J gene TRBJ2-7; D not resolved. The germline CDR1 and CDR2 sequences are SGHVS and FNYEAQ. CDR3 length: 15 amino acids. Trimming took 1 base from V and 0 from J, leaving 10 bases between them. CDR3 residues: CASSLDDASSYEQYF. The CDR3 DNA reads as TGTGCCAGCAGCTTAGACGACGCAAGCTCCTACGAGCAGTACTTC.

V usage is TRBV6-6 and J usage is TRBJ1-4; D is perhaps TRBD1 (5 bases). CDR3 length: 14 residues. The V end was cut by 5 bases, the J end by 10 bases, with 17 bases between. The V gene's germline CDR1 is MNHNY and CDR2 SVGAGI (reference sequence). The CDR3, as DNA: TGTGCCAGCAGTCCCCTTGAGGGGCAGGGAAAACTGTTTTTT. Encoded protein: CASSPLEGQGKLFF.

V usage is TRBV6-1 and J usage is TRBJ2-7; D perhaps matches TRBD1 (6 bases). The V end lost 6 bases, the J end lost 3 bases, and 12 bases lay between the germline ends. Per the germline V gene, CDR1 is MNHNS and CDR2 is SASEGT. This CDR3 region has 13 residues. CDR3: CASSATGYYEQYF. In DNA, the CDR3 is TGTGCCAGCAGCGCTACAGGGTACTACGAGCAGTACTTC.

The rearrangement uses TRBV29-1 and TRBJ2-3, with D tentatively TRBD2 (6 bases). This CDR3 is 12 amino acids long. The V gene's germline CDR1 is SQVTM and CDR2 ANQGSEA. Deletions cut 6 bases from V and 5 bases from J, with 12 bases between. CDR3 in DNA: TGCAGCGTGGAGGGCGGTGGAGATACGCAGTATTTT. It translates to CSVEGGGDTQYF.

V gene TRBV7-8 combines with J gene TRBJ1-2; 8 nucleotides match TRBD1. This CDR3 contains 12 residues. The V gene's germline CDR1 is SGHVS and CDR2 FQNEAQ. V lost 5 bases to trimming and J lost 13 bases; unmatched junction nucleotides: 9. DNA of the CDR3: TGTGCCAGCAGCACCGGACAGGGCGCAATCACCTTC. Protein product: CASSTGQGAITF.

This sequence joins TRBV9 and TRBJ2-7, with TRBD2 identical over 7 bases. CDR1 SGDLS and CDR2 YYNGEE come from the germline V gene. After removal of 4 bases from V and 4 bases from J, the junction contained 11 bases not matched to a gene. The length of the CDR3 is 15 residues. CDR3 residues: CASSPGGGAVYEQYF. CDR3 sequence (DNA): TGTGCCAGCAGCCCGGGAGGCGGCGCGGTATACGAGCAGTACTTC.

The chain uses TRBV7-9 and TRBJ2-3, with 9 bases matching TRBD1. After removal of 5 bases from V and 2 bases from J, the junction contained 8 bases not matched to a gene. Germline CDR1 reads SEHNR; CDR2 reads FQNEAQ (reference sequence). CDR3 length equals 16 residues. CDR3 protein: CASSPWDRDLTDTQYF. The CDR3 DNA is TGTGCCAGCAGCCCCTGGGACAGGGACCTCACAGATACGCAGTATTTT. The whole variable domain, remainder taken from reference TRBV7-9 and TRBJ2-3, is DTGVSQNPRHKITKRGQNVTFRCDPISEHNRLYWYRQTLGQGPEFLTYFQNEAQLEKSRLLSDRFSAERPKGSFSTLEIQRTEQGDSAMYLCASSPWDRDLTDTQYFGPGTRLTVL.

This clone has more than one count but fewer than ten. The chain recombines TRBV5-6 with TRBJ1-1; no clear D gene. The germline V gene encodes CDR1 SGHDT and CDR2 YYEEEE. This CDR3 spans 13 amino acids. Trimming stripped 2 bases from V and 4 bases from J, with 9 bases between. In DNA form, the CDR3 reads TGTGCCAGCAGCTTAGGCCAGGCCACTGAAGCTTTCTTT. This gives the protein CASSLGQATEAFF. The whole variable domain, filled in from reference TRBV5-6 and TRBJ1-1, reads DAGVTQSPTHLIKTRGQQVTLRCSPKSGHDTVSWYQQALGQGPQFIFQYYEEEERQRGNFPDRFSGHQFPNYSSELNVNALLLGDSALYLCASSLGQATEAFFGQGTRLTVV.

In its sample, this clone was seen once. The chain employs TRBV2 and TRBJ2-3; possibly TRBD2 for D (6 bases). The CDR3 extends over 13 amino acids. V lost 8 bases, J lost 0 bases, and 9 bases lay in between. The germline V gene has CDR1 SNHLY and CDR2 FYNNEI. The CDR3 spells CASGGASTDTQYF. The CDR3 nucleotides read TGTGCCAGCGGCGGGGCTAGCACAGATACGCAGTATTTT. Filled out from reference TRBV2 and TRBJ2-3, the complete variable domain reads EPEVTQTPSHQVTQMGQEVILRCVPISNHLYFYWYRQILGQKVEFLVSFYNNEISEKSEIFDDQFSVERPDGSNFTLKIRSTKLEDSAMYFCASGGASTDTQYFGPGTRLTVL.

This clone was counted between two and nine times. The sample holds other DNA sequences that translate to the same CDR3. The chain has TRBV6-1 and TRBJ1-5; D gene unclear. In germline, CDR1 is MNHNS, CDR2 SASEGT. V was pared by 1 base and J by 4 bases, with 5 bases between. The CDR3 runs to 13 residues. The CDR3 sequence: CASSEGRNQPQHF. The CDR3 DNA reads TGTGCCAGCAGTGAAGGCAGGAATCAGCCCCAGCATTTT.

The rearrangement links TRBV2 to TRBJ2-2; 10 positions agree with TRBD2. V lost 7 bases to trimming and J lost 4 bases; unmatched junction nucleotides: 6. The germline V gene encodes CDR1 SNHLY and CDR2 FYNNEI. There are 15 residues in the CDR3. This CDR3 is CASKKTSGPTGELFF. Here the CDR3 DNA reads TGTGCCAGCAAGAAGACTAGCGGGCCCACCGGGGAGCTGTTTTTT.

The V call is TRBV13, the J call TRBJ2-3, with 14 bases fitting TRBD2. This CDR3 is 15 amino acids long. Unmatched junction bases numbered 5, after V lost 5 bases and J lost 7 bases. CDR1 and CDR2 (germline): PRHDT, FYEKMQ (reference sequence). The CDR3: CASSPRTSGRHTQYF. CDR3 bases: TGTGCCAGCAGCCCGAGGACTAGCGGGAGGCATACGCAGTATTTT.

As to this clone: A single base is all that separates this from a far larger clone, so a read error is likely. The chain carries TRBV7-8 and TRBJ1-1; D is ambiguous. Trimming removed 1 base from V and 0 bases from J, with 3 bases in between. Germline CDR1 SGHVS, CDR2 FQNEAQ. The CDR3 extends over 13 amino acids. CDR3 in amino acids: CASSLDMNTEAFF. The CDR3 bases are TGTGCCAGCAGCTTAGACATGAACACTGAAGCTTTCTTT.

The chain uses TRBV9 and TRBJ1-6; weak D call: TRBD1 (5 bases). The CDR3 is 14 residues long. Germline CDR1 SGDLS, CDR2 YYNGEE. V dropped 4 bases and J dropped 7 bases, with 12 bases sitting between them. Written as DNA, the CDR3 is TGTGCCAGCAGCCTAACGGGGGGGAATTCACCCCTCCACTTT. This codes for CASSLTGGNSPLHF.

In its sample, this clone was seen a few times. The CDR3 DNA reads TGCAGCGTTGAACAGGGTAAAGATACGCAGTATTTT. Protein sequence: CSVEQGKDTQYF. The genes are TRBV29-1 and TRBJ2-3, with D tentatively TRBD1 (5 bases). V was pared by 2 bases and J by 5 bases, with 8 bases between. There are 12 residues in the CDR3. The germline V gene encodes CDR1 SQVTM and CDR2 ANQGSEA.

The chain links TRBV30 to TRBJ1-4, with a possible D match to TRBD1 (6 bases). This CDR3 spans 14 amino acids. V lost 0 bases, J lost 6 bases, and 11 bases lay in between. In germline, CDR1 is GTSNPN, CDR2 SVGIG (reference sequence). The CDR3 region is CAWSVDSRHEKLFF. The DNA of the CDR3 is TGTGCCTGGAGTGTGGACAGTCGTCATGAAAAACTGTTTTTT.

This chain joins TRBV30 and TRBJ1-3; D is uncertain. The V gene's germline CDR1 is GTSNPN and CDR2 SVGIG (reference sequence). The CDR3 has 12 amino acids. The V gene lost 2 bases and the J gene lost 0 bases, with 2 bases spanning the gap. The CDR3 region is CAWSISGNTIYF. The CDR3 DNA reads as TGTGCCTGGAGTATCTCTGGAAACACCATATATTTT.